The 11 T cell receptor beta chains given below trace back to one sample, sequenced in a study of blood T cell repertoires in COVID-19. The data were produced by immunoSEQ multiplex PCR, yet TCRdb's version contains in-frame clones alone and is incomplete. The sample contains about 280,000 clones, 85% to 90% of which appear only once. The source material was peripheral blood. All receptors derive from a woman younger than 45 with COVID-19, enrolled during active disease.

The rearrangement links TRBV7-9 to TRBJ2-3, with 9 bases identical to TRBD2. Germline CDR1 reads SEHNR; CDR2 reads FQNEAQ (reference sequence). Trimming took 5 bases from V and 0 from J; bases not matched to a gene: 9. The length of the CDR3 is 17 residues. The CDR3, as DNA: TGTGCCAGCAGCCGCCAAAAGACTAGCGGAAGCACAGATACGCAGTATTTT. Translated, it gives CASSRQKTSGSTDTQYF. The entire variable domain, with the rest obtained from reference TRBV7-9 and TRBJ2-3, is as follows: DTGVSQNPRHKITKRGQNVTFRCDPISEHNRLYWYRQTLGQGPEFLTYFQNEAQLEKSRLLSDRFSAERPKGSFSTLEIQRTEQGDSAMYLCASSRQKTSGSTDTQYFGPGTRLTVL.

This clone showed up just once. CDR3 residues: CASSPRQGREAFF. CDR3 bases: TGTGCCAGCAGCCCGCGACAGGGGCGAGAAGCTTTCTTT. The V call is TRBV7-6, the J call TRBJ1-1; 8 nucleotides line up with TRBD1. The CDR3 is made up of 13 amino acids. Germline V gene lookup returns CDR1 SGHVS and CDR2 FNYEAQ. The J segment lost 8 bases and the V segment lost 5 bases, leaving 7 bases of the junction unmatched.

The rearrangement links TRBV30 to TRBJ1-5, with D unresolved. The CDR3 runs 13 residues. Germline CDR1 GTSNPN, CDR2 SVGIG (reference sequence). Trimming stripped 2 bases from V and 8 bases from J, with 13 bases between. CDR3 in DNA: TGTGCCTGGAGTTTTGGCCCTGCCGAGCCCCAGCATTTT. Translation: CAWSFGPAEPQHF.

This chain uses TRBV4-1 with TRBJ1-1; D gene ambiguous. Germline V gene data show CDR1 as MGHRA and CDR2 as YSYEKL. The CDR3 sequence is 16 residues long. Trimming removed 0 bases from V and 0 bases from J, with 11 bases in between. The CDR3 nucleotides read TGCGCCAGCAGCCAAGACGAGGGTATTTTGAACACTGAAGCTTTCTTT. Encoded protein: CASSQDEGILNTEAFF.

This rearrangement joins TRBV19 to TRBJ2-1; maybe TRBD1 (5 bases). V lost 4 bases, J lost 6 bases, and 19 bases lay in between. Germline V gives CDR1 LNHDA, CDR2 SQIVND (reference sequence). The CDR3 spans 16 residues. The CDR3 bases are TGTGCCAGTAGTAAACGTGGGGCCGATCTGTCCAATGAGCAGTTCTTC. Encoded protein: CASSKRGADLSNEQFF. The full variable domain, completed using reference TRBV19 and TRBJ2-1, is DGGITQSPKYLFRKEGQNVTLSCEQNLNHDAMYWYRQDPGQGLRLIYYSQIVNDFQKGDIAEGYSVSREKKESFPLTVTSAQKNPTAFYLCASSKRGADLSNEQFFGPGTRLTVL.

Only a few counts were recorded for this clone. The chain joins TRBV11-2 to TRBJ1-5; TRBD1 matches 7 bases. The CDR3 consists of 18 residues. Germline CDR1 is SGHAT and CDR2 is FQNNGV. With V trimmed by 1 base and J by 4 bases, 13 bases remained unmatched. CDR3 coding DNA: TGTGCCAGCAGCTTAGGTGCTTGGGCCAGGGGGTCGAATCAGCCCCAGCATTTT. Its translation is CASSLGAWARGSNQPQHF.

The rearrangement uses TRBV2 and TRBJ1-1, with D perhaps matching TRBD1 (6 bases). Trimming stripped 7 bases from V and 6 bases from J, with 15 bases between. This CDR3 is built from 13 residues. Germline CDR1 is SNHLY and CDR2 is FYNNEI. In DNA form, the CDR3 reads TGTGCCAGCAATGGTCGAGGGGGGGCTGAAGCTTTCTTT. Translating it yields CASNGRGGAEAFF.

The rearrangement joins TRBV5-1 to TRBJ1-2; 8 positions agree with TRBD1. J lost 9 bases, V lost 4 bases, and 14 bases had no gene match. Looked up from germline, CDR1 is SGHRS and CDR2 is YFSETQ. The CDR3 is 15 residues long. This CDR3 is CASSTGQGASRSYTF. Here the CDR3 DNA reads TGCGCCAGCAGCACCGGACAGGGCGCGTCGAGGAGCTACACCTTC.

This clone was seen only once. This chain joins TRBV6-2 or TRBV6-3 and TRBJ2-7; tentative D call: TRBD1 (5 bases). CDR1 is MNHEY, CDR2 SVGEGT, per germline. Trimming removed 4 bases from V and 5 bases from J, with 12 bases in between. This CDR3 comprises 13 residues. CDR3 region: CASSWGVGDEQYF. The CDR3 bases are TGTGCCAGCAGTTGGGGCGTTGGAGACGAGCAGTACTTC.

The chain is built from TRBV6-5 and TRBJ2-4; 12 bases are shared with TRBD1. Per the germline V gene, CDR1 is MNHEY and CDR2 is SVGAGI. There are 14 residues in the CDR3. V lost 8 bases to trimming and J lost 9 bases; unmatched junction nucleotides: 8. This CDR3 reads CASFWGQGASIQYF. The CDR3 DNA reads as TGTGCCAGCTTTTGGGGACAGGGGGCTTCCATTCAGTACTTC.

The chain combines TRBV18 with TRBJ1-6; D is possibly TRBD1 (5 bases). The CDR3 loop spans 16 amino acids. CDR1 KGHSH and CDR2 LQKENI come from the germline V gene. V lost 6 bases and J lost 7, with 19 bases in between. As DNA, the CDR3 is TGTGCCAGCTCCGATTTTGCACCAGGGAACAATTCACCCCTCCACTTT. It codes for CASSDFAPGNNSPLHF.